This TCR beta chain was captured by sequencing in a study of shared clonotypes between healthy human individuals. Study-wide findings and caveats: Larger estimated richness was generally seen in naive subsets than in memory subsets. The expectation was that sequencing depth would affect clonotype sharing among donors.

As to this clone: Its antigen is not identified.

The sorted-subset replicate PCRs were given around 0.2 ug DNA, which is tens of thousands of T cell genomes. The data were produced by immunoSEQ multiplex PCR, yet TCRdb's version contains in-frame clones alone and is incomplete. The data hold around 1.4 million clones, with 98% to 99% observed a single time. Germline-derived CDR1 and CDR2 are SGHTS and YDEGEE. There are 10 residues in the CDR3. Deletions cut 2 bases from V and 6 bases from J, with 3 bases between. The genes are TRBV5-8 and TRBJ2-7; D gene unclear. The source of this sequence is a man in his thirties or forties in good health. The specimen was naive CD4+ T cells sorted from blood. Indicated subset: CD45RA+ positively selected. CDR3 in amino acids: CASSLSEQYF. Here the CDR3 DNA reads TGTGCCAGCAGCTTAAGCGAGCAGTACTTC.